The next 27 T cell receptor beta chains were all read from a single sample in a study of Ad26.COV2.S vaccination and SARS-CoV-2 variants. Specified treatment: about 20 received Ad26.COV2.S at low or high dose, single or two shots; several received placebo; per-sample allocation not given. Collection of samples fell on day 63 after the first vaccine or placebo injection. Assay: immunoSEQ multiplex PCR; the TCRdb copy retains only in-frame clones and omits some. The sample shows under 250,000 clones, approximately 90% of them seen only once. Sequencing used peripheral blood, obtained in a trial of Ad26.COV2.S vaccine versus placebo. These receptors were collected from a person aged 18 to 65 who received the Ad26.COV2.S COVID-19 vaccine or a placebo.

The CDR3 nucleotides are TGTGCCAGCATGGACAGGGGCCAACAGCCCCAGCATTTT. Protein sequence: CASMDRGQQPQHF. The chain carries TRBV2 and TRBJ1-5; TRBD1 agrees at 9 bases. Germline values: CDR1 SNHLY, CDR2 FYNNEI. The CDR3 covers 13 residues. J gave up 7 bases and V 7 bases, and 5 bases lay outside the gene matches.

This clone was seen once. This chain connects TRBV7-9 to TRBJ2-7; D is undetermined. V lost 3 bases, J lost 6 bases, and 12 bases lay in between. The CDR3 has 13 residues. The V gene's germline CDR1 is SEHNR and CDR2 FQNEAQ (reference sequence). CDR3 sequence (DNA): TGTGCCAGCAGCTTTGATGCGTGGGGCGAGCAGTACTTC. It is translated as CASSFDAWGEQYF.

The chain uses TRBV18 and TRBJ1-4; no clear D gene. The CDR3 has 15 amino acids. Germline V gene lookup returns CDR1 KGHSH and CDR2 LQKENI. V lost 4 bases and J lost 5, with 14 bases in between. The CDR3 is CASSLRSSGNEKLFF. The DNA of the CDR3 is TGTGCCAGCTCACTTCGGAGCAGCGGGAATGAAAAACTGTTTTTT. The entire variable domain, with the rest obtained from reference TRBV18 and TRBJ1-4, is as follows: NAGVMQNPRHLVRRRGQEARLRCSPMKGHSHVYWYRQLPEEGLKFMVYLQKENIIDESGMPKERFSAEFPKEGPSILRIQQVVRGDSAAYFCASSLRSSGNEKLFFGSGTQLSVL.

The rearrangement joins TRBV7-2 to TRBJ1-1; 7 positions match TRBD1. V was clipped by 5 bases and J by 5 bases; unmatched bases: 17. Germline CDR1 SGHTA, CDR2 FQGNSA. The CDR3 runs 17 residues. CDR3 amino acids: CASSLEPPGGSGTEAFF. CDR3 nucleotides: TGTGCCAGCAGCCTAGAGCCCCCAGGGGGAAGCGGGACTGAAGCTTTCTTT.

V is TRBV6-5 and J is TRBJ2-3; D is possibly TRBD1 or TRBD2 (5 bases each). V was pared by 5 bases and J by 4 bases, with 13 bases between. CDR1 is MNHEY, CDR2 SVGAGI, per germline. The CDR3 extends over 14 amino acids. The CDR3 DNA sequence: TGTGCCAGCAGTCCACGGGACGACTCAGATACGCAGTATTTT. This translates into CASSPRDDSDTQYF.

The chain joins TRBV5-1 to TRBJ2-2; 7 bases line up with TRBD2. Germline-derived CDR1 and CDR2 are SGHRS and YFSETQ. Trimming removed 0 bases from V and 6 bases from J; junction bases left unmatched: 2. CDR3 length: 14 amino acids. CDR3 in DNA: TGCGCCAGCAGCTTGGAGCGGGGAGCCGGGGAGCTGTTTTTT. It is translated as CASSLERGAGELFF.

This sequence joins TRBV1 and TRBJ2-3; no DNA check was done on the table's D call, TRBD2. TRBV1 is flagged as a pseudogene. The CDR3 sequence is 17 residues long. CDR3 coding DNA: TGCACCAGCAGCCGGAGATTCGGGCGGGAACGCACAGATACGCAGTATTTT. Residues: CTSSRRFGRERTDTQYF.

The CDR3 region is CASSRSAGASYNEQFF. CDR3 coding DNA: TGCGCCAGCAGCCGTTCAGCGGGGGCCTCCTACAATGAGCAGTTCTTC. The genes are TRBV4-3 and TRBJ2-1; 8 positions agree with TRBD2. The CDR3 contains 16 residues. The junction had 5 bases not matched to a gene; V was cut back by 4 bases and J by 0 bases. Germline assignment: CDR1 LGHNA and CDR2 YSLEER.

CDR3 loop: CAWVGLAGFEGTQYF. CDR3 in DNA: TGTGCCTGGGTCGGACTAGCGGGATTTGAAGGAACGCAGTATTTT. The chain uses TRBV30 and TRBJ2-3; 12 positions agree with TRBD2. Germline V gene sequence: CDR1 GTSNPN, CDR2 SVGIG (reference sequence). V was clipped by 5 bases and J by 9 bases; unmatched bases: 12. The CDR3 covers 15 residues.

The chain joins TRBV5-1 to TRBJ2-2, with D unresolved. V lost 2 bases and J 1 base, leaving 6 bases between the germline ends. Germline values: CDR1 SGHRS, CDR2 YFSETQ. The CDR3 is 14 amino acids. The CDR3 loop reads CASSLPVNTGELFF. In nucleotides, the CDR3 is TGCGCCAGCAGCTTACCAGTGAACACCGGGGAGCTGTTTTTT.

Only a few counts were recorded for this clone. V gene TRBV7-2 combines with J gene TRBJ2-2; the match to TRBD2 covers 8 bases. The CDR3 spans 15 residues. Germline loops: CDR1 SGHTA, CDR2 FQGNSA. Unmatched junction bases numbered 7, after V lost 4 bases and J lost 6 bases. This chain's CDR3 is CASSYREGRAGELFF. The DNA of the CDR3 is TGTGCCAGCAGCTATCGGGAGGGCCGCGCCGGGGAGCTGTTTTTT.

The chain couples TRBV10-3 to TRBJ1-2; 7 bases are a match to TRBD1. Looked up from germline, CDR1 is ENHRY and CDR2 is SYGVKD. The CDR3 covers 15 residues. Unmatched junction bases numbered 10, after V lost 6 bases and J lost 3 bases. CDR3 amino acids: CAIRPRQGDDYGYTF. For the CDR3, the DNA is TGTGCCATCAGACCCCGACAGGGTGACGACTATGGCTACACCTTC.

The rearrangement joins TRBV7-2 to TRBJ2-6; D is ambiguous. Per the germline V gene, CDR1 is SGHTA and CDR2 is FQGNSA. V was cut by 4 bases and J by 4 bases, with 23 bases left in between. The CDR3 runs 19 residues. This CDR3 is CASSSKTADEVSGANVLTF. In DNA, the CDR3 is TGTGCCAGCAGCTCGAAGACGGCGGACGAAGTCTCAGGGGCCAACGTCCTGACTTTC.

This clone was counted a single time. The rearrangement uses TRBV27 and TRBJ2-7; TRBD2 might be the D (5 bases). This CDR3 region has 13 residues. CDR1 is MNHEY, CDR2 SMNVEV, per germline (reference sequence). Trimming left V 3 bases short and J 4 bases short, with 10 bases between. For the CDR3, the DNA is TGTGCCAGCAGTTTTGCAACTAGATACGAGCAGTACTTC. Translating it yields CASSFATRYEQYF.

The J gene is TRBJ1-4, the V gene TRBV7-2; the match to TRBD1 covers 8 bases. The CDR3 spans 14 residues. The germline CDR1 and CDR2 sequences are SGHTA and FQGNSA. V trimming: 3 bases; J trimming: 7 bases; junction bases outside the gene matches: 4. CDR3 amino acids: CASSLNRGFEKLFF. CDR3 coding DNA: TGTGCCAGCAGCTTGAACAGGGGGTTTGAAAAACTGTTTTTT.

The chain carries TRBV2 and TRBJ2-2, with D maybe TRBD2 (6 bases). Deletions cut 5 bases from V and 7 bases from J, with 23 bases between. The CDR3 spans 17 residues. Germline CDR1 is SNHLY and CDR2 is FYNNEI. CDR3 protein: CASSSLEGGKRIGELFF. For the CDR3, the DNA is TGTGCCAGCAGTTCCCTCGAAGGAGGGAAACGGATCGGGGAGCTGTTTTTT.

J is TRBJ2-3 and V is TRBV4-2; D gene ambiguous. Between the trimmed V and J ends, which lost 2 bases and 2 bases, there was a span of 8 bases. The CDR3 length is 14 residues. The germline V gene encodes CDR1 LGHNA and CDR2 YNFKEQ. CDR3 region: CASSQQDLTDTQYF. CDR3 sequence (DNA): TGTGCCAGCAGCCAACAGGACCTCACAGATACGCAGTATTTT.

The chain carries TRBV15 and TRBJ1-1; TRBD1 might be the D (6 bases). There are 16 residues in the CDR3. CDR1 and CDR2 from the germline V gene are LNHNV and YYDKDF (reference sequence). V lost 5 bases and J 1 base, leaving 17 bases between the germline ends. The CDR3 loop is CATSARAGTPNTEAFF. The DNA for the CDR3 is TGTGCCACCAGCGCGAGGGCCGGGACACCGAACACTGAAGCTTTCTTT. The entire variable domain, with the rest obtained from reference TRBV15 and TRBJ1-1, is as follows: DAMVIQNPRYQVTQFGKPVTLSCSQTLNHNVMYWYQQKSSQAPKLLFHYYDKDFNNEADTPDNFQSRRPNTSFCFLDIRSPGLGDTAMYLCATSARAGTPNTEAFFGQGTRLTVV.

The chain joins TRBV7-2 to TRBJ1-2; D not resolved. V lost 5 bases and J 5 bases, leaving 9 bases between the germline ends. The CDR3 spans 12 residues. Looked up from germline, CDR1 is SGHTA and CDR2 is FQGNSA. CDR3 in DNA: TGTGCCAGCAGCCGCTGGAGGTATGGCTACACCTTC. Protein sequence: CASSRWRYGYTF.

The J gene is TRBJ2-1, the V gene TRBV3-1 (or the pseudogene TRBV3-2), with D perhaps matching TRBD2 (5 bases). This CDR3 is built from 14 residues. From germline, CDR1 is LGHDT and CDR2 YNNKEL (reference sequence). Trimming took 0 bases from V and 9 from J, leaving 12 bases between them. CDR3 DNA sequence: TGTGCCAGCAGCCAAGACGCGGGTTCAGGTGAGCAGTTCTTC. Protein: CASSQDAGSGEQFF.

For the CDR3, the DNA is TGCGCCAGCAGCCAACAGGGGAGTACTGAAGCTTTCTTT. It encodes CASSQQGSTEAFF. The rearrangement joins TRBV5-1 to TRBJ1-1; 7 bases agree with TRBD1. After removal of 4 bases from V and 5 bases from J, the junction contained 5 bases not matched to a gene. Germline CDR1 and CDR2: SGHRS and YFSETQ. The CDR3 length is 13 residues. Combining the CDR3 with reference TRBV5-1 and TRBJ1-1 gives the whole variable domain KAGVTQTPRYLIKTRGQQVTLSCSPISGHRSVSWYQQTPGQGLQFLFEYFSETQRNKGNFPGRFSGRQFSNSRSEMNVSTLELGDSALYLCASSQQGSTEAFFGQGTRLTVV.

This chain links TRBV9 with TRBJ1-2; D is unclear. The V end was cut by 1 base, the J end by 8 bases, with 15 bases between. The CDR3 is made up of 14 amino acids. CDR1 and CDR2 (germline): SGDLS, YYNGEE. Here the CDR3 reads CASSVIGSGWGYTF. CDR3 DNA sequence: TGTGCCAGCAGCGTAATAGGGTCTGGATGGGGCTACACCTTC.

The J gene is TRBJ1-2, the V gene TRBV24-1; D remains ambiguous. The germline V and J ends were trimmed by 9 bases and 8 bases, with 6 bases remaining between them. Germline loops: CDR1 KGHDR, CDR2 SFDVKD. The CDR3 has 9 amino acids. This CDR3 is CATVGGYTF. The CDR3 nucleotides are TGTGCCACCGTTGGAGGCTACACCTTC.

Only one count was recorded for this clone. The chain employs TRBV10-3 and TRBJ2-6; 12 bases align to TRBD1. With V trimmed by 6 bases and J by 0 bases, 9 bases remained unmatched. The CDR3 contains 19 residues. CDR1 and CDR2 from the germline V gene are ENHRY and SYGVKD. The CDR3 nucleotides read TGTGCCATCAGCCCCGGGACAGGGGGCGCTGGCTCTGGGGCCAACGTCCTGACTTTC. Protein: CAISPGTGGAGSGANVLTF.

The gene calls are TRBV6-6 and TRBJ2-4; D uncertain. Between the trimmed V and J ends, which lost 0 bases and 0 bases, there was a span of 3 bases. This CDR3 is built from 14 residues. Germline lookup yields CDR1 MNHNY and CDR2 SVGAGI (reference sequence). CDR3 DNA sequence: TGTGCCAGCAGTTACTCGTTAGCCAAAAACATTCAGTACTTC. As protein: CASSYSLAKNIQYF.

The chain is built from TRBV5-6 and TRBJ1-4; 11 nucleotides match TRBD1. Germline assignment: CDR1 SGHDT and CDR2 YYEEEE. With 3 bases clipped from V and 10 bases from J, the junction kept 8 bases outside the gene matches. The CDR3 totals 15 residues. As DNA, the CDR3 is TGTGCCAGCAGCTCGTCCGGGACAGGGGGTGGAAAACTGTTTTTT. This codes for CASSSSGTGGGKLFF.

This chain uses TRBV30 with TRBJ2-1, with D possibly being TRBD1 (5 bases). Germline lookup yields CDR1 GTSNPN and CDR2 SVGIG (reference sequence). CDR3 length: 13 amino acids. The germline V and J ends were trimmed by 0 bases and 7 bases, with 10 bases remaining between them. CDR3 nucleotide sequence: TGTGCCTGGAGTGTACGAAGGGGAAATGAGCAGTTCTTC. It encodes CAWSVRRGNEQFF.